Detailed here is one T cell receptor beta chain. A junction end diverges from the germline sequence, so it may reflect a read error. Total RNA amounting to around 530 ng was the source from which TCR beta cDNA was made with a constant-region primer. Nested multiplex PCR, run for three rounds with slightly modified ARM-PCR, yielded TCR beta libraries. TRBV1-TRBV30 forward primers and a C-beta reverse primer were used in the first two PCR rounds, which each ran for about 10 cycles. From the multiplex PCR reads, TCRdb called clonotypes with MiXCR, one entry per CDR3 protein. The sample holds fewer than 350,000 distinct CDR3 sequences, around three fifths seen once. The source of the blood RNA was unsorted whole blood, and germline DNA was extracted as well. This record comes from a study of tumor-infiltrating lymphocytes in primary liver carcinoma. The CDR3 consists of 16 residues. Per germline, CDR1 SGHAT and CDR2 FQNNGV.

The rearrangement links TRBV11-2 to TRBJ2-2, with TRBD2 as a possible D gene (6 bases). The sample comprised peripheral blood. The sequence was collected from a man in his forties with primary liver carcinoma and hepatitis B virus infection. The CDR3 here is CASSLDIGGPTGEPLF. The CDR3 DNA sequence: TGTGCCAGCAGCTTAGATATAGGAGGGCCTACCGGGGAGCCGTTATTT.